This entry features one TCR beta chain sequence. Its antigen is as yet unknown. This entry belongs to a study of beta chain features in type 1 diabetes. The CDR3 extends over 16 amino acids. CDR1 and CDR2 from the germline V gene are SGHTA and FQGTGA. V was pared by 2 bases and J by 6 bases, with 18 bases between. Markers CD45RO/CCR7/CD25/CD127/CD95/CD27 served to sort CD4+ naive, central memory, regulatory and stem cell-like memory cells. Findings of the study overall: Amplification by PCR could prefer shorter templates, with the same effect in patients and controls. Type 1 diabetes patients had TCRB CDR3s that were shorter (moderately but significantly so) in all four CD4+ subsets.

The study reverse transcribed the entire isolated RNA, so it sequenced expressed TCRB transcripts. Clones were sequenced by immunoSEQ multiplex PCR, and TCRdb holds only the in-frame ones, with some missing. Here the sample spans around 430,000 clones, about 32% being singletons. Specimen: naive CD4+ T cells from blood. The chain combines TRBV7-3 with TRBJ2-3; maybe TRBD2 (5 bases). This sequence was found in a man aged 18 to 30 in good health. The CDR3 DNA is TGTGCCAGCAGCTTATCGGCGGGTCGGGCCGTGGATACGCAGTATTTT. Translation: CASSLSAGRAVDTQYF.